This T cell receptor beta chain appears in the sequencing data of a study of regulatory T cells in long-lasting Graves disease. CDR3 regions were amplified by Arm-PCR using iRepertoire HTBI primers to build TCR beta libraries. One entry per CDR3 protein, called by TCRdb with MiXCR from the multiplex PCR reads. The table has some 460,000 distinct CDR3 sequences, roughly 16% seen once. The germline gives CDR1 SGHRS, CDR2 YFSETQ. This CDR3 region has 16 residues. The study, taken as a whole, reports: New patients shared 950 to 1,000 public clonotypes, fewer than the 2,500 to 3,500 shared by persistent patients. When disease was persistent, TRBV28, TRBJ1-2 and TRBJ2-5 were the favored segments.

The time point was: newly diagnosed GD, antithyroid drugs for less than 3 months. PBMC RNA served as the TCR library source. On this clonotype itself: Antigen unknown. One base away lies a much larger clone, so this may be a sequencing read error.

Another study also made use of these data, one on T cells in Graves' hyperthyroidism and ophthalmopathy. That paper states: Investigators excluded patients with uncontrolled infection, other autoimmune disease, pregnancy or lactation. TCR CDR3 underwent first-round RT-PCR with the HTBI primer set.

Sample: peripheral blood mononuclear cells (PBMCs), taken at new diagnosis, from a patient treated with antithyroid drugs. This chain joins TRBV5-1 and TRBJ2-2; 7 bases agree with TRBD1. The sequence derives from a middle-aged man with Graves disease. The CDR3 region is CASRRGLAANTGELLF. In DNA, the CDR3 is TGCGCCAGCAGGAGGGGGCTAGCAGCGAACACCGGGGAGCTGCTTTTT. The entire variable domain, with the rest obtained from reference TRBV5-1 and TRBJ2-2, is as follows: KAGVTQTPRYLIKTRGQQVTLSCSPISGHRSVSWYQQTPGQGLQFLFEYFSETQRNKGNFPGRFSGRQFSNSRSEMNVSTLELGDSALYLCASRRGLAANTGELLFGEGSRLTVL.